These 16 T cell receptor beta chains were all obtained from the same sample, sequenced in a study of shared clonotypes between healthy human individuals. The protocol was immunoSEQ multiplex PCR, while the TCRdb copy is restricted to in-frame clones and leaves out a portion. The sample includes 2 million to 2.5 million clones, around 95% of them seen just once. The sample was naive CD4+ T cells sorted from blood. Subset denoted: CD45RA+ positively selected. Receptors were obtained from a man in his late teens or twenties in good health.

This chain links TRBV4-1 with TRBJ1-2; 7 bases fit TRBD1. CDR3 length: 14 amino acids. V lost 3 bases to trimming and J lost 7 bases; unmatched junction nucleotides: 8. Germline-derived CDR1 and CDR2 are MGHRA and YSYEKL. CDR3 bases: TGCGCCAGCAGCCAGCGACAGGGAGAGGTTGGCTACACCTTC. Its translation: CASSQRQGEVGYTF.

This chain joins TRBV10-3 and TRBJ2-5; 15 bases fit TRBD2. CDR1 and CDR2 from the germline V gene are ENHRY and SYGVKD. The CDR3 runs to 17 residues. Losses at the gene ends were 10 bases for V and 7 bases for J; bases not matched to a gene: 16. The CDR3 sequence: CATRTSGGAEMIGTQYF. CDR3 nucleotides: TGTGCCACGCGGACTAGCGGGGGGGCCGAAATGATAGGGACCCAGTACTTC.

This rearrangement joins TRBV30 to TRBJ1-1; no definite D call. Germline V lookup: CDR1 GTSNPN, CDR2 SVGIG (reference sequence). The CDR3 runs 15 residues. V shed 3 bases and J shed 1 base, with 15 bases lying between them. The CDR3 reads CAWSAEGYKNTEAFF. CDR3 sequence (DNA): TGTGCCTGGAGCGCCGAAGGGTACAAGAACACTGAAGCTTTCTTT.

The chain combines TRBV7-2 with TRBJ2-3; no reliable D call. Trimming stripped 4 bases from V and 3 bases from J, with 8 bases between. Germline V gene lookup returns CDR1 SGHTA and CDR2 FQGNSA. The CDR3 is 13 amino acids. CDR3 DNA: TGTGCCAGCAGCTACCAGATTACAGATACGCAGTATTTT. Amino acids: CASSYQITDTQYF.

CDR3 amino acids: CASTQGMGNYGYTF. CDR3 bases: TGTGCCAGCACCCAGGGGATGGGCAACTATGGCTACACCTTC. The genes are TRBV9 and TRBJ1-2, with TRBD1 as a possible D gene (6 bases). Trimming stripped 6 bases from V and 2 bases from J, with 14 bases between. From germline, CDR1 is SGDLS and CDR2 YYNGEE. The CDR3 runs 14 residues.

Comment on this clone: Other DNA sequences from this sample encode an identical CDR3 as well. The gene calls are TRBV30 and TRBJ2-1; D is uncertain. CDR3 length: 12 amino acids. Trimming stripped 0 bases from V and 7 bases from J, with 7 bases between. The germline V gene has CDR1 GTSNPN and CDR2 SVGIG (reference sequence). The CDR3 DNA reads as TGTGCCTGGAGTGTATTGCGGAATGAGCAGTTCTTC. This sequence encodes CAWSVLRNEQFF.

This sequence joins TRBV6-1 and TRBJ1-6; D not resolved. The CDR3 runs 12 residues. Trimming stripped 6 bases from V and 7 bases from J, with 7 bases between. CDR1 MNHNS and CDR2 SASEGT come from the germline V gene. The CDR3: CASSGGNSPLHF. In DNA, the CDR3 is TGTGCCAGCAGCGGAGGAAATTCACCCCTCCACTTT.

The V gene is TRBV19, the J gene TRBJ1-2; D gene uncertain. CDR3 length: 13 amino acids. Germline assignment: CDR1 LNHDA and CDR2 SQIVND (reference sequence). The V end was cut by 5 bases, the J end by 2 bases, with 9 bases between. DNA for the CDR3: TGTGCCAGTAGTGTTGGTGGGAACTATGGCTACACCTTC. This codes for CASSVGGNYGYTF.

The V and J genes are TRBV28 and TRBJ1-4; 7 nucleotides align to TRBD1. From germline, CDR1 is MDHEN and CDR2 SYDVKM. The trim removed 5 bases at V and 0 bases at J, leaving 9 bases unmatched. This CDR3 is 17 amino acids long. The CDR3 reads CASSPGTALPTNEKLFF. The CDR3 DNA sequence: TGTGCCAGCAGTCCCGGGACAGCGCTACCAACTAATGAAAAACTGTTTTTT.

The genes are TRBV5-4 and TRBJ2-5, with 8 bases that match TRBD1. The CDR3 runs 14 residues. Germline V gene lookup returns CDR1 SGHNT and CDR2 YYREEE (reference sequence). Trimming cost V 1 base and J 5 bases; bases outside gene matches: 4. The CDR3 region is CASSLNNRGETQYF. The CDR3, as DNA: TGTGCCAGCAGCTTGAATAACAGGGGGGAGACCCAGTACTTC.

The rearrangement uses TRBV2 and TRBJ1-1; possible D gene TRBD1, 6 bases. CDR1 is SNHLY, CDR2 FYNNEI, per germline. V was trimmed by 6 bases and J by 9 bases, leaving 17 bases between them. The CDR3 has 13 residues. CDR3 sequence (DNA): TGTGCCAGCAGGCCCGCTTCAGGGGAGAAAGCTTTCTTT. Its protein is CASRPASGEKAFF.

This chain links TRBV7-8 with TRBJ2-7, with D tentatively TRBD2 (6 bases). This CDR3 is 14 amino acids long. CDR1 is SGHVS, CDR2 FQNEAQ, per germline. V lost 5 bases and J lost 10, with 21 bases in between. The chain's CDR3 is CASSVGLPEGRQYF. DNA of the CDR3: TGTGCCAGCAGCGTGGGACTTCCTGAGGGTCGACAGTACTTC.

The chain has TRBV9 and TRBJ2-5; TRBD2 agrees at 11 bases. This CDR3 comprises 15 residues. Germline CDR1 and CDR2: SGDLS and YYNGEE. The V segment lost 5 bases and the J segment 5 bases; nucleotides outside the gene matches: 8. CDR3 in amino acids: CASSLGTSGGETQYF. CDR3 DNA: TGTGCCAGCAGTCTTGGGACTAGCGGCGGGGAGACCCAGTACTTC.

The chain links TRBV7-9 to TRBJ2-3; D perhaps matches TRBD1 (5 bases). Trimming shortened V by 7 bases and J by 2 bases, and 16 bases separated the two germline ends. This CDR3 contains 15 residues. Germline V CDR1 and CDR2: SEHNR, FQNEAQ (reference sequence). DNA for the CDR3: TGTGCCAGCATCCCCAAGGGGCGGCTCACAGATACGCAGTATTTT. It translates to CASIPKGRLTDTQYF.

The V and J genes are TRBV5-1 and TRBJ1-3, with D tentatively TRBD1 (5 bases). V lost 1 base to trimming and J lost 0 bases, with 14 bases between them. The CDR3 loop spans 17 amino acids. Per the germline V gene, CDR1 is SGHRS and CDR2 is YFSETQ. In DNA, the CDR3 is TGCGCCAGCAGCTTGACCCGGGACCCCAGCTCTGGAAACACCATATATTTT. It translates to CASSLTRDPSSGNTIYF. Full variable domain (remainder filled in from reference TRBV5-1 and TRBJ1-3): KAGVTQTPRYLIKTRGQQVTLSCSPISGHRSVSWYQQTPGQGLQFLFEYFSETQRNKGNFPGRFSGRQFSNSRSEMNVSTLELGDSALYLCASSLTRDPSSGNTIYFGEGSWLTVV.

This rearrangement joins TRBV5-4 to TRBJ1-6; perhaps TRBD1 as D (6 bases). CDR3 length: 15 amino acids. Deletions cut 4 bases from V and 9 bases from J, with 17 bases between. Germline lookup yields CDR1 SGHNT and CDR2 YYREEE (reference sequence). The CDR3 reads CASSLTTGGRSPLHF. In nucleotides, the CDR3 is TGTGCCAGCAGCCTGACTACCGGGGGCCGTTCACCCCTCCACTTT.